Ten or more counts support the clone carrying this TCR beta chain. Its antigen is not identified. Whole-study results and caveats: Greatest tumor Treg TCR overlap was with tumor naive CD4+ cells. Larger-cohort validation covered only one TCR beta V-J rearrangement.

Trimming cost V 0 bases and J 6 bases; bases outside gene matches: 4. Germline V CDR1 and CDR2: SGHRS, YFSETQ. This CDR3 contains 15 residues. Full-length variable regions came from constant-region reverse primers plus semi-nested Nested Universal Primer A PCR. TCRdb redid the calling of the 5' RACE reads with MiXCR, one entry per CDR3 protein. The sample includes more than 10,000 distinct CDR3 sequences, roughly a quarter seen only once; the top ten take 3%. The chain combines TRBV5-1 with TRBJ2-3, with TRBD2 matching over 10 bases. The source is a female donor with breast cancer. Specimen: naive CD4+ T cells sorted from blood. Indicated subset: naive CD4+ T cells, CD4+CD45RA+CD25-. CDR3 nucleotide sequence: TGCGCCAGCAGCTTGGCTAGCGGGAGAGGGGATACGCAGTATTTT. It yields the protein CASSLASGRGDTQYF.